What follows are 2 T cell receptor beta chains derived from one specimen sequenced in a study of cytomegalovirus exposure and HLA in healthy donors. The study ran its PCR with 60 Vbeta and 13 Jbeta primers. Only in-frame clones appear in the TCRdb table, and some are missing; sequencing was by immunoSEQ multiplex PCR. The sample shows 95,000 to 130,000 clones, around 80% of them seen only once. Sequences were obtained from PBMCs. The receptor set was obtained from a man under 40 in good health and CMV-seropositive.

This sequence joins TRBV11-2 and TRBJ1-4, with a tentative D call TRBD1 (5 bases). V lost 7 bases and J lost 5, with 17 bases in between. The CDR3 has 15 amino acids. CDR1 and CDR2 (germline): SGHAT, FQNNGV. The CDR3 here is CASTSWGRENEKLFF. The CDR3 DNA reads TGTGCCAGCACCTCGTGGGGCAGAGAAAATGAAAAACTGTTTTTT.

The chain carries TRBV5-1 and TRBJ1-6; 8 nucleotides line up with TRBD1. The CDR3 is 16 amino acids. V was clipped by 0 bases and J by 9 bases; unmatched bases: 8. The germline V gene encodes CDR1 SGHRS and CDR2 YFSETQ. The CDR3 nucleotides are TGCGCCAGCAGCTTGGCGACAGGGGACGGGGGTTCACCCCTCCACTTT. It specifies CASSLATGDGGSPLHF.